This T cell receptor (beta chain) comes out of a study of shared clonotypes between healthy human individuals. CD45RO-negative cells were positively selected for CCR7, leaving out terminally differentiated effector memory CD45RA+ cells. Trimming cost V 5 bases and J 1 base, with 14 bases left between them. Germline CDR1 is LNHDA and CDR2 is SQIVND (reference sequence). This CDR3 is 15 amino acids long. Profiled with immunoSEQ multiplex PCR; TCRdb holds only in-frame clones, not every one. The sample records around 2,100,000 clones, just under 95% being singletons. Material: naive CD8+ T cells sorted from blood. The receptor's source is a man aged 18 to 30 in good health. The chain combines TRBV19 with TRBJ2-5, with D possibly being TRBD1 (6 bases). The CDR3 nucleotides read TGTGCCAGTAGTCCGGGACATTGGGGCCAAGAGACCCAGTACTTC. Protein sequence: CASSPGHWGQETQYF.